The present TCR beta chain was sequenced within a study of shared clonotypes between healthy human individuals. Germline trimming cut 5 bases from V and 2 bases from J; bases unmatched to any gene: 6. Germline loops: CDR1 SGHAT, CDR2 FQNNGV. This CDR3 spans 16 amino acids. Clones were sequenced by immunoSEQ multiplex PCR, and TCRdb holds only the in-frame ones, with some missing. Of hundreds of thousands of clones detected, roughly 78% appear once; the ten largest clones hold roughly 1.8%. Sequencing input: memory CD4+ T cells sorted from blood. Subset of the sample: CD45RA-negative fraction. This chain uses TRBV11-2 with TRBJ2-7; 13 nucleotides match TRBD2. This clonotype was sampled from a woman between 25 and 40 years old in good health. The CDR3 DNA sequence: TGTGCCAGCAGCCCCGGGACTAGCGGGATAGCCTACGAGCAGTACTTC. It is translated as CASSPGTSGIAYEQYF.